This T cell receptor beta chain was found in a study of identical twins. TCRdb re-derived calls from the 5' RACE reads in MiXCR, one entry per CDR3 protein. The table shows fewer than 800,000 distinct CDR3 sequences, with about 7.1% occurring only once. Comment on this clonotype: Its target is not known.

Study conclusions and caveats: Cord blood beta clonotypes present at high abundance carried fewer insertions; no such pattern appeared in memory repertoires.

In addition, the sample was reused for a study of yellow fever vaccine responses in identical twins. That work states: Twins' T cell vaccine responses reportedly looked partly convergent, partly personalized.

The receptor comes from a woman in her late teens or twenties in good health. Sequenced material: PBMCs.

The CDR3 DNA sequence: TGTGCCAGCAGCCCAGACGGTGTTTGGGGGGCTGAAGCTTTCTTT. It encodes CASSPDGVWGAEAFF. V usage is TRBV7-6 and J usage is TRBJ1-1, with D possibly TRBD1 on 5 matching bases. Looked up from germline, CDR1 is SGHVS and CDR2 is FNYEAQ. This CDR3 has 15 amino acids. Trimming took off 5 bases at V and 6 bases at J, with 19 bases between the two ends.